Detailed here is one TCR beta chain. Its antigen is currently unknown. This specimen belongs to a study of T cells in women clearing cervical HPV infection. Study-level background: Blood came at first lesion visit for cases, post-clearance for controls. Only a few women had HLA typing results available.

Clones were read by immunoSEQ multiplex PCR, and TCRdb kept only the in-frame ones, dropping some. Listed are 30,000 or so clones; 7.5% to 9.5% falls within the top ten. The study, taken as a whole, reports: CIN3+ cases had significantly higher TCR repertoire richness than controls, but evenness did not differ.

Specimen: blood buffy coat. The TCR comes from a woman aged 18 to 75 with a cervical HPV16 infection that either progressed to CIN3+ or cleared (not recorded which).

CDR3 protein: CSANTQSNEKLFF. CDR3 DNA, as far as it was read: TGCAGTGCTAATACCCAGTCTAATGAAAAA. The chain combines TRBV20-1 with TRBJ1-4; D ambiguous. The read is 3 residues too short to cover the CDR3 end, so that end is filled in from the germline J gene. This CDR3 contains 13 residues. V gave up 4 bases and J gave up 3 bases, with 9 bases separating them. Germline CDR1 is DFQATT and CDR2 is SNEGSKA (reference sequence).